A single TCR beta chain is shown here with its context. Isolated RNA was reverse transcribed into cDNA used as the sequencing template. Measured with immunoSEQ multiplex PCR; TCRdb has only the in-frame clones, and not every one. In the table there are about 140,000 clones, under 60% of which are singletons. These data come from a study of CD8+ T cells in alopecia areata. The germline V gene encodes CDR1 SNHLY and CDR2 FYNNEI. V shed 4 bases, J shed 7 bases, and the junction held 11 bases outside the gene matches. CDR3 size: 15 residues. Here the sequenced sample was CD4+ T cells sorted from blood, taken at week 0. The sequence came from a human donor with alopecia areata. V gene TRBV2 combines with J gene TRBJ1-1; 8 bases line up with TRBD1. The CDR3 loop reads CASSGGTGGMGEAFF. DNA of the CDR3: TGTGCCAGCAGTGGAGGAACAGGGGGTATGGGTGAAGCTTTCTTT.